Reported below is one T cell receptor beta chain. This specimen belongs to a study of memory CD4+ T cells and cytomegalovirus serostatus. The overall study: Donors were healthy Belgian adults, 10 or so CMV seropositive and some 24 seronegative.

The sort gate was single viable CD3+CD4+CD8-CD45RO+ cells for memory CD4+ T cells. CMV serostatus came from serum IgG against pp150, pp28, p38, p52. Total CD4+ T cells were enriched by CD4 positive selection. Sequenced by immunoSEQ multiplex PCR; TCRdb stores in-frame clones only, minus some. The sample includes over 40,000 clones, about 74% of them seen just once. CDR1 SGHNT and CDR2 YYREEE come from the germline V gene (reference sequence). The CDR3 consists of 15 residues. Trimming took off 0 bases at V and 9 bases at J, with 18 bases between the two ends. The chain uses TRBV5-4 and TRBJ2-5; tentative D call: TRBD2 (6 bases). The source of this sequence is an adult in good health and CMV-seropositive. What was sequenced was memory CD4+ T cells from blood. CDR3 in amino acids: CASSLGGEAADPQYF. The DNA of the CDR3 is TGTGCCAGCAGCTTGGGCGGGGAAGCGGCAGATCCCCAGTACTTC.